The TCR beta chain under discussion was sequenced for a study of a mutant IDH1 vaccine in newly diagnosed glioma. Study-level background: Vaccines began 4-6 weeks after radiotherapy alone, or with temozolomide cycles. Study-level results: Among top peripheral T cell clonotypes, changes seemed unrelated to pseudoprogression. Among patients, around 93% showed immune responses induced by the vaccine.

Documented time point: week 35, safety follow-up. What each vaccine dose contained was 300 ug of mutant IDH1 20-mer peptide, accompanied by topical imiquimod. The CDR3 contains 16 residues. Trimming took off 0 bases at V and 0 bases at J, with 10 bases between the two ends. CDR1 is MNHEY and CDR2 is SVGAGI in the germline V gene. Profiling relied on immunoSEQ multiplex PCR, and the TCRdb table lists in-frame clones only, not all of them. Of about 54,000 clones in the sample, around 80% are singletons; the top ten hold 3.5% to 5%. Regarding this clone: Its target is not known.

The sample consisted of PBMCs, taken from a glioma patient whose treatment included an IDH1 peptide vaccine. V usage is TRBV6-5 and J usage is TRBJ2-3; weak D call: TRBD2 (6 bases). The receptor comes from a woman under 30 with glioma. The CDR3 spells CASSYSGAGSTDTQYF. In nucleotides, the CDR3 is TGTGCCAGCAGTTACTCCGGGGCGGGAAGCACAGATACGCAGTATTTT.